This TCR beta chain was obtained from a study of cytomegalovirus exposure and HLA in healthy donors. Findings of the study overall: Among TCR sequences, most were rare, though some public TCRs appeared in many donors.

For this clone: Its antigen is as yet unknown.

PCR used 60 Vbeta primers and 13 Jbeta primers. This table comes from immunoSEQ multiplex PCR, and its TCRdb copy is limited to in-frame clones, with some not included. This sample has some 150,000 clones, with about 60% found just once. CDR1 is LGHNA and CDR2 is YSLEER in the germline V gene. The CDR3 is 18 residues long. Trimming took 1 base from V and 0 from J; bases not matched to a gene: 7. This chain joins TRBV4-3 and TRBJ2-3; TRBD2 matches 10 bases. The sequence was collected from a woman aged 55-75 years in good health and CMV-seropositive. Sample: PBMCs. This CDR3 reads CASSQGPGLAASTDTQYF. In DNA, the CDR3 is TGCGCCAGCAGCCAAGGTCCAGGACTAGCGGCTAGCACAGATACGCAGTATTTT.